What follows is one T cell receptor (beta chain) and its context. The antigen is unknown. This sample was included in a study of human T cells and chemical hapten exposure. Study-wide context: Skin on the upper inner arm, roughly 2 cm by roughly 2 cm in size, was sensitized with 2% DPC. Minor volume differences among pooled libraries chiefly drove per-sample TCR yield variation. Whole-study results and caveats: Following DPC sensitization, TCRs present above 1 in 1000 frequency showed no change.

Time point specified: patch test 1, 2 weeks after DPC sensitization. This sample's treatment: therapeutic diphenylcyclopropenone sensitization with weekly scalp DPC. Unique molecular identifiers were attached to individual cDNA molecules during library preparation. One entry per CDR3 protein, called by TCRdb with MiXCR from the RACE reads. This table has about 120,000 distinct CDR3 sequences, around 13% appearing once. From germline, CDR1 is LGHDT and CDR2 YNNKEL (reference sequence). V was pared by 0 bases and J by 7 bases, with 11 bases of the junction left unmatched. This CDR3 has 17 residues. The material sequenced was whole blood, taken in connection with sensitization to the hapten diphenylcyclopropenone (DPC). This clonotype originated in a young man with alopecia areata. Some clones in this sample may be carry-over from other donors' samples. This chain joins TRBV3-1 and TRBJ2-4; 8 nucleotides line up with TRBD2. In nucleotides, the CDR3 is TGTGCCAGCAGCCAAGATCGTGACGGGGGGGCCAGGAACATTCAGTACTTC. This gives the protein CASSQDRDGGARNIQYF.